These 5 T cell receptor beta chains originate from one sample sequenced in a study of T cells in narcolepsy. The table came from immunoSEQ multiplex PCR; TCRdb's copy has only in-frame clones and leaves some out. This table holds about 35,000 clones, approximately 80% found once. The specimen sequenced was memory (CD45RA-) CD4+ T cells from blood. Receptor source: a human donor in good health.

The chain employs TRBV5-6 and TRBJ1-3; D not resolved. CDR1 SGHDT and CDR2 YYEEEE come from the germline V gene. Trimming shortened V by 4 bases and J by 0 bases, and 14 bases separated the two germline ends. The CDR3 sequence is 16 residues long. The CDR3 DNA reads as TGTGCCAGCAGCGGCCTCGGACGGCTCTCTGGAAACACCATATATTTT. Translation gives CASSGLGRLSGNTIYF.

V and J are TRBV19 and TRBJ2-6; D gene uncertain. V gave up 2 bases and J gave up 1 base, with 12 bases separating them. CDR1 and CDR2 from the germline V gene are LNHDA and SQIVND (reference sequence). CDR3 length: 17 amino acids. The CDR3 sequence: CASSIYNSLSGANVLTF. The CDR3 DNA reads TGTGCCAGTAGTATATATAACAGCCTGTCTGGGGCCAACGTCCTGACTTTC.

The rearrangement links TRBV19 to TRBJ2-2; no clear D. Germline CDR1 is LNHDA and CDR2 is SQIVND (reference sequence). V lost 2 bases and J 4 bases, leaving 8 bases between the germline ends. This CDR3 region has 14 residues. The CDR3: CASSIKGGTGELFF. In DNA form, the CDR3 reads TGTGCCAGTAGTATAAAGGGTGGCACCGGGGAGCTGTTTTTT. Based on the CDR3 plus reference TRBV19 and TRBJ2-2, the full variable domain is DGGITQSPKYLFRKEGQNVTLSCEQNLNHDAMYWYRQDPGQGLRLIYYSQIVNDFQKGDIAEGYSVSREKKESFPLTVTSAQKNPTAFYLCASSIKGGTGELFFGEGSRLTVL.

A word on this clone: One junction end does not reproduce the germline sequence, and a read error may be involved. The rearrangement links TRBV4-1 to TRBJ2-3; TRBD2 agrees at 8 bases. The CDR3 spans 15 residues. Germline V gene lookup returns CDR1 MGHRA and CDR2 YSYEKL. The CDR3 loop reads CASSPGASGSDTQYF. CDR3 DNA: TGTGCCAGCAGCCCCGGGGCTAGCGGGTCCGATACGCAGTATTTT.

The chain carries TRBV27 and TRBJ1-4, with D unresolved. CDR1 and CDR2 (germline): MNHEY, SMNVEV (reference sequence). Trimming took off 6 bases at V and 6 bases at J, with 14 bases between the two ends. The CDR3 runs 14 residues. CDR3 amino acids: CASSSFSGYEKLFF. The CDR3 nucleotides are TGTGCCAGCAGCTCTTTTTCGGGGTATGAAAAACTGTTTTTT. Full variable domain (missing parts from reference TRBV27 and TRBJ1-4): EAQVTQNPRYLITVTGKKLTVTCSQNMNHEYMSWYRQDPGLGLRQIYYSMNVEVTDKGDVPEGYKVSRKEKRNFPLILESPSPNQTSLYFCASSSFSGYEKLFFGSGTQLSVL.